Reported below is one T cell receptor (beta chain). Its antigen is currently unknown. Amplified housekeeping genes were used to quantify DNA from FFPE tumors. Profiling relied on immunoSEQ multiplex PCR, and the TCRdb table lists in-frame clones only, not all of them. The data show about 1,300 clones, about 39% seen once. The data belong to a study of PD-L1 blockade in urothelial cancer. Looking at the study overall: Prior chemotherapy regimens per patient numbered 0 to 3. General observations from the study: A single FFPE tumor sample was taken per patient, not immediately before treatment.

CDR3 size: 15 residues. V lost 0 bases to trimming and J lost 4 bases, with 12 bases between them. The germline V gene has CDR1 LNHNV and CDR2 YYDKDF (reference sequence). The receptor was derived from a man aged 55 to 70 with urothelial cancer. The sequencing here drew on tumor tissue, taken before atezolizumab (anti-PD-L1) treatment. This rearrangement joins TRBV15 to TRBJ1-1; tentatively, D is TRBD1 (5 bases). The CDR3 spells CATSREGRRATEAFF. DNA for the CDR3: TGTGCCACCAGCAGAGAGGGGCGCAGGGCCACTGAAGCTTTCTTT. The whole variable domain, filled in from reference TRBV15 and TRBJ1-1, reads DAMVIQNPRYQVTQFGKPVTLSCSQTLNHNVMYWYQQKSSQAPKLLFHYYDKDFNNEADTPDNFQSRRPNTSFCFLDIRSPGLGDTAMYLCATSREGRRATEAFFGQGTRLTVV.